The following is a TCR beta chain sequence with its context. J was trimmed by 5 bases and V by 3 bases; bases with no gene match: 20. CDR3 length equals 20 residues. In germline, CDR1 is SGHAT, CDR2 FQNNGV. The data were obtained in a study of identical twins. TCRdb re-derived calls from the 5' RACE reads in MiXCR, one entry per CDR3 protein. This table has about 920,000 distinct CDR3 sequences, around an eighth appearing once. These data are also associated with another study on yellow fever vaccine responses in identical twins.

This sequence was found in a woman under 30 in good health. Sequencing input: PBMCs. The chain uses TRBV11-2 and TRBJ2-1; 9 bases fit TRBD1. The CDR3 region is CASSFEGSGQGISGNNEQFF. The CDR3 region has the DNA TGTGCCAGCAGCTTCGAAGGGTCCGGACAGGGGATAAGTGGTAACAATGAGCAGTTCTTC.